This TCR beta chain was documented in a study of shared clonotypes between healthy human individuals. In the study overall: Two female and a few male donors aged 18 to 49 were enrolled.

Germline assignment: CDR1 MRHNA and CDR2 SNTAGT. J lost 8 bases, V lost 2 bases, and 1 base had no gene match. The CDR3 is 12 amino acids. Execution of the assay was at deep level. Sequencing on ten immunoSEQ deep assay plates was performed for unsorted PBMC DNA. Generated by immunoSEQ multiplex PCR, the TCRdb table keeps only in-frame clones and is missing some. The sample includes some 490,000 clones, approximately 78% of them seen just once. This chain links TRBV6-4 with TRBJ1-2, with 8 bases fitting TRBD1. The sample was PBMCs. The clonotype comes from a middle-aged woman in good health. Some clones in this sample may be carry-over from other donors' samples. Here the CDR3 DNA reads TGTGCCAGCAGTGACCGGACAGGGGGCTACACCTTC. Its protein product is CASSDRTGGYTF.